Listed below are T cell receptor beta chains from one sample, sequenced in a study of cytomegalovirus exposure and HLA in healthy donors. The repertoire was sequenced with immunoSEQ multiplex PCR; TCRdb's copy has only in-frame clones and lacks some. This sample has about 76,000 clones; roughly two thirds occur once, and the top ten carry just under 5%. Material: PBMCs. Receptor source: a man in his sixties in good health and CMV-seropositive. Each CDR3 is given with its conserved first and last residue. The order of the fields is clone size, V gene, J gene, D gene, CDR3 DNA, CDR3 protein. A D gene is named only where the DNA matches it firmly. Only some rows state a clone size, as once, few, many or a class for expanded clones.

.	TRBV19	TRBJ1-5	.	TGTGCCAGTAGTAAAAACAAAAATCAGCCCCAGCATTTT	CASSKNKNQPQHF
few	TRBV28	TRBJ2-7	.	TGTGCCAGCAGTTTTGGGGGGTTTTCCGAGCAGTACTTC	CASSFGGFSEQYF
.	TRBV10-3	TRBJ2-7	.	TGTGCCACGTCCTCTGCGGGGCTTACCTACGAGCAGTACTTC	CATSSAGLTYEQYF
.	TRBV15	TRBJ1-5	TRBD1	TGTGCCACCAGCAAACAGGGGGGAGGGCAGCCCCAGCATTTT	CATSKQGGGQPQHF
.	TRBV9	TRBJ2-7	.	TGTGCCAGCAGCGTAGGTTCCGGGACTCCAAGCTACGAGCAGTACTTC	CASSVGSGTPSYEQYF
.	TRBV7-9	TRBJ1-2	.	TGTTCCAGCAGCTTGGGGGGGATTAACTATGGCTACACCTTC	CSSSLGGINYGYTF
.	TRBV10-1	TRBJ2-3	TRBD1	TGCGCCAGCAGGTCGGGACAGGGGGCATCAGATACGCAGTATTTT	CASRSGQGASDTQYF
.	TRBV28	TRBJ2-1	TRBD2	TGTGCCAGCAGTGGACTAGCGGCAAACAATGAGCAGTTCTTC	CASSGLAANNEQFF
.	TRBV7-9	TRBJ2-2	TRBD1	TGTGCCAGCAGCGGGGGACAGGGGGCAACCGGGGAGCTGTTTTTT	CASSGGQGATGELFF
.	TRBV7-9	TRBJ2-7	.	TGTTCCAGCAGCTCTGCGGAAGAGTACGAGCAGTACTTC	CSSSSAEEYEQYF
.	TRBV6-1	TRBJ1-5	TRBD1	TGTGCCAGCAGAGCGGGACAGGGGGGTAATCAGCCCCAGCATTTT	CASRAGQGGNQPQHF
.	TRBV18	TRBJ1-2	TRBD1	TGTGCCAGCCGGGGGACAGACTATGGCTACACCTTC	CASRGTDYGYTF
.	TRBV19	TRBJ2-7	.	TGTGCCAGCGTAGACAGGAACTACGAGCAGTACTTC	CASVDRNYEQYF
.	TRBV27	TRBJ2-3	.	TGTGCCAGCAGTTCATGGAGGGGGCGATTAAGCTCAGATACGCAGTATTTT	CASSSWRGRLSSDTQYF
.	TRBV7-8	TRBJ2-7	TRBD1	TGTGCCAGCAGCTATGGACAGGGTCCCTCCTACGAGCAGTACTTC	CASSYGQGPSYEQYF
.	TRBV7-8	TRBJ2-1	TRBD2	TGTGCCAGCAGCGTCGGGCTAGCGGCCTACAATGAGCAGTTCTTC	CASSVGLAAYNEQFF
.	TRBV5-1	TRBJ2-1	TRBD2	TGCGCCAGCAGCTTGGGTAGCGGGGGGGCCTACAATGAGCAGTTCTTC	CASSLGSGGAYNEQFF
.	TRBV7-9	TRBJ2-7	TRBD1	TGTGCCAGCAGCCTGGGACAGTACTACGAGCAGTACTTC	CASSLGQYYEQYF
few	TRBV27	TRBJ2-5	TRBD1	TGTGCCAGCAGTCAACAGGGGATCTCAGAGACCCAGTACTTC	CASSQQGISETQYF
.	TRBV28	TRBJ2-1	.	TGTGCCAGCTACGGGACTTTTTCCTACAATGAGCAGTTCTTC	CASYGTFSYNEQFF
.	TRBV10-3	TRBJ2-5	TRBD1	TGTGCCATCAGTAGGGTTCCGGGACAGAAGGGAGAGACCCAGTACTTC	CAISRVPGQKGETQYF
.	TRBV27	TRBJ2-5	.	TGTGCCAGCAGTTTATCGAGCCCCTTAGAGACCCAGTACTTC	CASSLSSPLETQYF